The 14 T cell receptor beta chains below come from one sample, sequenced in a study of blood T cell repertoires in COVID-19. Only in-frame clones appear in the TCRdb table, and some are missing; sequencing was by immunoSEQ multiplex PCR. The table records approximately 150,000 clones, roughly 80% of them present only once. Material for sequencing was peripheral blood. All receptors derive from a man in his 70s with active or convalescent COVID-19.

The chain has TRBV9 and TRBJ1-2, with 10 nucleotides matching TRBD1. Trimming took 4 bases from V and 4 from J; bases not matched to a gene: 7. Germline-derived CDR1 and CDR2 are SGDLS and YYNGEE. The length of the CDR3 is 15 residues. The DNA for the CDR3 is TGTGCCAGCAGCTCCCAGGACAGGGGGGGCTATGGCTACACCTTC. Translation gives CASSSQDRGGYGYTF.

The V call is TRBV4-1, the J call TRBJ1-2; D is perhaps TRBD1 (5 bases). The CDR3 is 15 amino acids. The germline gives CDR1 MGHRA, CDR2 YSYEKL. Trimming took 5 bases from V and 5 from J, leaving 18 bases between them. The CDR3 protein is CASSLRDGRGYGYTF. CDR3 in DNA: TGCGCCAGCAGCTTACGGGACGGGAGAGGGTATGGCTACACCTTC.

This clone was seen ten or more times. In the same sample, other DNA sequences code for this CDR3. V is TRBV4-3 and J is TRBJ1-2; the D is unclear. The CDR3 is 15 residues long. CDR1 and CDR2 (germline): LGHNA, YSLEER. The ends were cut back, 3 bases at V and 2 bases at J, with 13 bases in the middle. CDR3 sequence reads: CASSQQVSPNYGYTF. The DNA of the CDR3 is TGCGCCAGCAGCCAGCAAGTTAGCCCCAACTATGGCTACACCTTC.

The V call is TRBV28, the J call TRBJ2-1, with 9 bases aligning to TRBD1. With V trimmed by 7 bases and J by 7 bases, 11 bases remained unmatched. Germline V lookup: CDR1 MDHEN, CDR2 SYDVKM. The CDR3 length is 15 residues. The CDR3 sequence is CASNSPGQGLNEQFF. CDR3 in DNA: TGTGCCAGCAATTCTCCGGGACAGGGATTGAATGAGCAGTTCTTC. The complete variable domain, with remaining parts taken from reference TRBV28 and TRBJ2-1, reads DVKVTQSSRYLVKRTGEKVFLECVQDMDHENMFWYRQDPGLGLRLIYFSYDVKMKEKGDIPEGYSVSREKKERFSLILESASTNQTSMYLCASNSPGQGLNEQFFGPGTRLTVL.

The chain is built from TRBV28 and TRBJ1-1, with D possibly being TRBD1 (5 bases). This CDR3 has 14 residues. V gave up 7 bases and J gave up 4 bases, with 16 bases separating them. The germline V gene has CDR1 MDHEN and CDR2 SYDVKM. The CDR3 reads CASKMGAGGTEAFF. CDR3 bases: TGTGCCAGCAAAATGGGCGCGGGGGGCACTGAAGCTTTCTTT.

The V and J genes are TRBV6-5 and TRBJ2-7; a possible D gene is TRBD1 (6 bases). The V end was cut by 8 bases, the J end by 0 bases, with 17 bases between. The CDR3 has 15 amino acids. Germline V gene lookup returns CDR1 MNHEY and CDR2 SVGAGI. Here the CDR3 DNA reads TGTGCCAGCTACCTTAATCTGGGGGCCTCCTACGAGCAGTACTTC. This translates into CASYLNLGASYEQYF.

In its sample, this clone was seen a few times. This sample also contains other DNA sequences that code for the same CDR3. CDR3 in amino acids: CASSPGRNTEAFF. The CDR3 DNA sequence: TGTGCCAGCTCACCAGGGAGAAACACTGAAGCTTTCTTT. The J gene is TRBJ1-1, the V gene TRBV18, with unresolved D. The CDR3 consists of 13 residues. Looked up from germline, CDR1 is KGHSH and CDR2 is LQKENI. V lost 2 bases, J lost 2 bases, and 6 bases lay in between. Together with reference TRBV18 and TRBJ1-1, the CDR3 gives the full variable domain: NAGVMQNPRHLVRRRGQEARLRCSPMKGHSHVYWYRQLPEEGLKFMVYLQKENIIDESGMPKERFSAEFPKEGPSILRIQQVVRGDSAAYFCASSPGRNTEAFFGQGTRLTVV.

This rearrangement joins TRBV12-3 or TRBV12-4 to TRBJ1-2; D not certain. The CDR3 consists of 13 residues. V was pared by 5 bases and J by 4 bases, with 11 bases between. CDR3 nucleotides: TGTGCCAGCAGTCCCGGGTCTGGCTATGGCTACACCTTC. It translates to CASSPGSGYGYTF.

This chain joins TRBV13 and TRBJ1-1, with 7 nucleotides matching TRBD1. Germline V gene lookup returns CDR1 PRHDT and CDR2 FYEKMQ (reference sequence). With V trimmed by 1 base and J by 4 bases, 9 bases remained unmatched. The CDR3 is 16 amino acids. The CDR3 coding sequence is TGTGCCAGCAGCTTAGCGGCAGGGGGGCGAAGCACTGAAGCTTTCTTT. This sequence encodes CASSLAAGGRSTEAFF.

This sequence joins TRBV27 and TRBJ1-4, with 9 bases matching TRBD1. Trimming cost V 0 bases and J 6 bases; bases outside gene matches: 5. CDR3 length equals 16 residues. Per the germline V gene, CDR1 is MNHEY and CDR2 is SMNVEV (reference sequence). As DNA, the CDR3 is TGTGCCAGCAGTTTATCGGGGACAGGGAAGTATGAAAAACTGTTTTTT. This codes for CASSLSGTGKYEKLFF. The full variable domain, with the rest looked up from reference TRBV27 and TRBJ1-4, is EAQVTQNPRYLITVTGKKLTVTCSQNMNHEYMSWYRQDPGLGLRQIYYSMNVEVTDKGDVPEGYKVSRKEKRNFPLILESPSPNQTSLYFCASSLSGTGKYEKLFFGSGTQLSVL.

This clone occurred a few times. The chain links TRBV28 to TRBJ2-7; 7 nucleotides agree with TRBD2. V lost 6 bases to trimming and J lost 2 bases; unmatched junction nucleotides: 13. There are 16 residues in the CDR3. Per germline, CDR1 MDHEN and CDR2 SYDVKM. In DNA form, the CDR3 reads TGTGCCAGCAGCCTCCCTGAGCGGGGAGTCACCTACGAGCAGTACTTC. Translation gives CASSLPERGVTYEQYF.

The chain carries TRBV3-1 (or the pseudogene TRBV3-2) and TRBJ1-1; a weak D match, TRBD1 (6 bases). The CDR3 runs to 13 residues. Germline lookup yields CDR1 LGHDT and CDR2 YNNKEL (reference sequence). The V gene lost 4 bases and the J gene lost 8 bases, with 14 bases spanning the gap. As DNA, the CDR3 is TGTGCCAGCAGCCTGGGGCAGGGGTTAGAAGCTTTCTTT. Amino acid sequence: CASSLGQGLEAFF.

J is TRBJ2-2 and V is TRBV20-1; D is unclear. Germline CDR1 and CDR2: DFQATT and SNEGSKA (reference sequence). V gave up 3 bases and J gave up 2 bases, with 10 bases separating them. This CDR3 has 14 residues. The CDR3 region has the DNA TGCAGTGCTAGTCGCCAGATTAACACCGGGGAGCTGTTTTTT. The encoded protein is CSASRQINTGELFF.

This chain links TRBV7-2 with TRBJ1-3, with a weak D call TRBD1 (6 bases). V was shortened by 3 bases and J by 8 bases, with 11 bases between the two germline ends. The CDR3 covers 13 residues. Germline-derived CDR1 and CDR2 are SGHTA and FQGNSA. The DNA for the CDR3 is TGTGCCAGCAGCTTCAAGGGGGGGGACACCATATATTTT. This gives the protein CASSFKGGDTIYF.